Shown below are 32 T cell receptor beta chains from a single sample sequenced in a study of regulatory T cells in long-lasting Graves disease. Arm-PCR with iRepertoire HTBI primers amplified the CDR3 regions for these TCR beta libraries. TCRdb re-called the multiplex PCR reads through MiXCR, storing one row per CDR3 protein. The table lists some 460,000 distinct CDR3 sequences, around 16% of them singletons, with more than 9% in the top ten. Time point: newly diagnosed GD, antithyroid drugs for less than 3 months. Scientists built the TCR library using RNA that was extracted from PBMCs. This sample was shared with a second study, whose subject was T cells in Graves' hyperthyroidism and ophthalmopathy.

The starting material was peripheral blood mononuclear cells (PBMCs), obtained at new diagnosis, from a patient treated with antithyroid drugs. These receptors all come from a man in his forties or fifties with Graves disease.

This clonotype was found many times. The chain employs TRBV28 and TRBJ1-2, with 11 bases lining up with TRBD1. The germline V gene has CDR1 MDHEN and CDR2 SYDVKM. The CDR3 has 14 amino acids. The V and J ends lost 6 bases and 7 bases, in that order; junction bases with no gene match: 7. The CDR3 DNA sequence: TGTGCCAGCAGGAGGACAGGGGGCTTATTTGGCTACACCTTC. Protein product: CASRRTGGLFGYTF.

Concerning this clonotype: A much larger clone is a single base away; this may be a read error. V usage is TRBV3-1 and J usage is TRBJ2-1; no clear D. Germline-derived CDR1 and CDR2 are LGHDT and YNNKEL (reference sequence). The CDR3 covers 11 residues. The CDR3: CASSQPNERFF. The CDR3 region has the DNA TGTGCCAGCAGCCAACCCAATGAGCGGTTCTTC.

In its sample, this clonotype was seen many times. This chain joins TRBV7-9 and TRBJ2-7, with a tentative D call TRBD1 (6 bases). Trimming stripped 5 bases from V and 10 bases from J, with 18 bases between. CDR1 SEHNR and CDR2 FQNEAQ come from the germline V gene (reference sequence). CDR3 length equals 13 residues. Here the CDR3 reads CASSNSGTRLQYF. CDR3 bases: TGTGCCAGCAGCAACTCCGGGACACGTTTACAGTACTTC.

On this clonotype itself: This likely stems from a read error, as it lies one base from a far larger clone. The chain carries TRBV7-2 and TRBJ2-5, with D tentatively TRBD1 (6 bases). The CDR3 consists of 14 residues. Per germline, CDR1 SGHTA and CDR2 FQGNSA. V was cut by 5 bases and J by 11 bases, with 21 bases left in between. CDR3 DNA: TGTGCCAGCAGCCTCCAAACAGGGATGGGTGAGCAGTACTTC. This translates into CASSLQTGMGEQYF. The entire variable domain, with the rest obtained from reference TRBV7-2 and TRBJ2-5, is as follows: GAGVSQSPSNKVTEKGKDVELRCDPISGHTALYWYRQSLGQGLEFLIYFQGNSAPDKSGLPSDRFSAERTGGSVSTLTIQRTQQEDSAVYLCASSLQTGMGEQYFGPGTRLLVL.

This clonotype was counted many times. The chain links TRBV29-1 to TRBJ1-1; D uncertain. Trimming took 3 bases from V and 1 from J, leaving 6 bases between them. Germline CDR1 SQVTM, CDR2 ANQGSEA. The CDR3 runs to 12 residues. In DNA form, the CDR3 reads TGCAGCGTTGATTCGAGGAACACTGAAGCTTTCTTT. Protein: CSVDSRNTEAFF. Based on the CDR3 plus reference TRBV29-1 and TRBJ1-1, the full variable domain is SAVISQKPSRDICQRGTSLTIQCQVDSQVTMMFWYRQQPGQSLTLIATANQGSEATYESGFVIDKFPISRPNLTFSTLTVSNMSPEDSSIYLCSVDSRNTEAFFGQGTRLTVV.

The J gene is TRBJ1-5, the V gene TRBV7-6; D ambiguous. Germline V gives CDR1 SGHVS, CDR2 FNYEAQ. V was clipped by 2 bases and J by 0 bases, with 11 bases between them. CDR3 length: 16 residues. DNA of the CDR3: TGTGCCAGCAGCTTATGGTGGGGATATAGCAATCAGCCCCAGCATTTT. Protein sequence: CASSLWWGYSNQPQHF.

The rearrangement joins TRBV7-2 to TRBJ2-3; 10 bases are shared with TRBD2. J gave up 0 bases and V 5 bases, and 2 bases lay outside the gene matches. Per germline, CDR1 SGHTA and CDR2 FQGNSA. The CDR3 spans 15 residues. The DNA of the CDR3 is TGTGCCAGCAGCCGTAGCGGGAGGAGCACAGATACGCAGTATTTT. Translation: CASSRSGRSTDTQYF.

The V and J genes are TRBV4-1 and TRBJ2-3; 8 nucleotides align to TRBD2. This CDR3 has 14 amino acids. Trimming took 5 bases from V and 4 from J; bases not matched to a gene: 5. Per germline, CDR1 MGHRA and CDR2 YSYEKL. In nucleotides, the CDR3 is TGCGCCAGCAGCACCCGGACTAGCTCAGATACGCAGTATTTT. It specifies CASSTRTSSDTQYF.

This clonotype was observed many times. The chain employs TRBV27 and TRBJ2-7; 7 bases match TRBD2. V was pared by 8 bases and J by 2 bases, with 6 bases of the junction left unmatched. Germline CDR1 and CDR2: MNHEY and SMNVEV (reference sequence). This CDR3 has 13 amino acids. The CDR3 nucleotides read TGTGCCAGCGGGGCTAGCGGAACCTACGAGCAGTACTTC. It translates to CASGASGTYEQYF.

In its sample, this clonotype was seen many times. The chain couples TRBV12-3 or TRBV12-4 to TRBJ1-6; maybe TRBD1 (5 bases). The CDR3 loop spans 14 amino acids. V was trimmed by 6 bases and J by 5 bases, leaving 11 bases between them. The CDR3 reads CASRPGTNNSPLHF. In DNA form, the CDR3 reads TGTGCCAGCAGGCCCGGGACTAATAATTCACCCCTCCACTTT.

Ten or more counts support this clonotype. The chain joins TRBV27 to TRBJ1-3; perhaps TRBD1 as D (5 bases). Germline assignment: CDR1 MNHEY and CDR2 SMNVEV (reference sequence). The V end was cut by 5 bases, the J end by 2 bases, with 10 bases between. This CDR3 is 14 amino acids long. The CDR3 is CASSLGGPGNTIYF. CDR3 nucleotides: TGTGCCAGCAGTCTCGGGGGTCCTGGAAACACCATATATTTT.

This clonotype was recorded at least ten times. This chain connects TRBV5-1 to TRBJ2-7; tentatively, D is TRBD1 (7 bases). Looked up from germline, CDR1 is SGHRS and CDR2 is YFSETQ. V was trimmed by 2 bases and J by 7 bases, leaving 16 bases between them. The CDR3 is made up of 14 amino acids. CDR3 residues: CASSLIQGGKEQYF. The CDR3, as DNA: TGCGCCAGCAGCTTAATCCAGGGGGGTAAAGAGCAGTACTTC. The full variable domain, rest sourced from reference TRBV5-1 and TRBJ2-7, is KAGVTQTPRYLIKTRGQQVTLSCSPISGHRSVSWYQQTPGQGLQFLFEYFSETQRNKGNFPGRFSGRQFSNSRSEMNVSTLELGDSALYLCASSLIQGGKEQYFGPGTRLTVT.

This clonotype was seen repeatedly, ten times or more. The V gene is TRBV9, the J gene TRBJ2-3; TRBD2 agrees at 8 bases. The junction had 5 bases not matched to a gene; V was cut back by 0 bases and J by 5 bases. The length of the CDR3 is 15 residues. Germline lookup yields CDR1 SGDLS and CDR2 YYNGEE. The CDR3 nucleotides are TGTGCCAGCAGCGTAGACGGGAGGGCCGTAGATACGCAGTATTTT. Its translation: CASSVDGRAVDTQYF.

This clonotype was recorded at least ten times. This chain links TRBV11-2 with TRBJ2-1, with D perhaps matching TRBD1 or TRBD2 (5 bases each). This CDR3 is built from 13 residues. Germline CDR1 SGHAT, CDR2 FQNNGV. V dropped 8 bases and J dropped 9 bases, with 17 bases sitting between them. CDR3 in amino acids: CASLITEGREQFF. The CDR3 nucleotides read TGTGCCAGCCTAATAACAGAGGGGCGTGAGCAGTTCTTC.

This clonotype was detected many times. The chain has TRBV24-1 and TRBJ2-3, with TRBD2 identical over 7 bases. J gave up 6 bases and V 1 base, and 6 bases lay outside the gene matches. Germline V CDR1 and CDR2: KGHDR, SFDVKD. The length of the CDR3 is 15 residues. The CDR3 spells CATSDFGRDGDTQYF. DNA of the CDR3: TGTGCCACCAGTGATTTTGGGAGGGATGGGGATACGCAGTATTTT.

As for this clonotype: The CDR3 end shows no conserved phenylalanine or tryptophan, and so a read error is likely. This chain uses TRBV18 with TRBJ2-7, with 10 bases fitting TRBD1. After removal of 6 bases from V and 3 bases from J, the junction contained 5 bases not matched to a gene. Germline V gives CDR1 KGHSH, CDR2 LQKENI. The CDR3 extends over 14 amino acids. The CDR3 bases are TGTGCCAGCTCTCCCGGGACAGGGGACTACGAGCAGTACCTC. It translates to CASSPGTGDYEQYL.

The sample holds a few counts of this clonotype. This sequence joins TRBV5-1 and TRBJ1-2; possibly TRBD1 for D (5 bases). The germline V and J ends were trimmed by 3 bases and 3 bases, with 6 bases remaining between them. CDR3 length: 12 amino acids. The germline V gene encodes CDR1 SGHRS and CDR2 YFSETQ. The CDR3 DNA is TGCGCCAGCAGCTCAGGGTACTATGGCTACACCTTC. It codes for CASSSGYYGYTF.

The sample holds many counts of this clonotype. The rearrangement joins TRBV7-9 to TRBJ1-1; D might be TRBD1 (5 bases). The V end was cut by 1 base, the J end by 0 bases, with 9 bases between. Germline CDR1 reads SEHNR; CDR2 reads FQNEAQ (reference sequence). The CDR3 spans 15 residues. CDR3 protein: CASSLVRQMNTEAFF. The CDR3 coding sequence is TGTGCCAGCAGCTTAGTCCGACAGATGAACACTGAAGCTTTCTTT.

The rearrangement links TRBV7-9 to TRBJ2-1; maybe TRBD2 (6 bases). This CDR3 contains 15 residues. V lost 1 base and J lost 7, with 14 bases in between. Germline CDR1 is SEHNR and CDR2 is FQNEAQ (reference sequence). DNA for the CDR3: TGTGCCAGCAGCTTAGTGGGGGACTCCGTGAATGAGCAGTTCTTC. As protein: CASSLVGDSVNEQFF. Full variable domain (missing parts from reference TRBV7-9 and TRBJ2-1): DTGVSQNPRHKITKRGQNVTFRCDPISEHNRLYWYRQTLGQGPEFLTYFQNEAQLEKSRLLSDRFSAERPKGSFSTLEIQRTEQGDSAMYLCASSLVGDSVNEQFFGPGTRLTVL.

This clonotype has at least ten counts. This rearrangement joins TRBV6-9 to TRBJ2-7, with no clear D. The germline V and J ends were trimmed by 4 bases and 6 bases, with 10 bases remaining between them. This CDR3 has 12 amino acids. The germline V gene has CDR1 MNHGY and CDR2 SVAAGI. This chain's CDR3 is CASSSFGSEQYF. Here the CDR3 DNA reads TGTGCCAGCAGTTCCTTCGGGTCCGAGCAGTACTTC.

This clonotype has a count of ten or more. The chain recombines TRBV20-1 with TRBJ2-7; 7 bases align to TRBD2. The CDR3 length is 13 residues. In germline, CDR1 is DFQATT, CDR2 SNEGSKA (reference sequence). V shed 5 bases and J 7 bases; nucleotides not matched to a gene: 11. The CDR3 reads CSADELRGWEQYF. CDR3 DNA sequence: TGCAGTGCTGACGAGTTGCGGGGGTGGGAGCAGTACTTC.

This clonotype showed up just a few times. A read error is possible here, since a much larger clone lies one base away. The chain has TRBV30 and TRBJ1-4; 7 nucleotides agree with TRBD1. The CDR3 is made up of 13 amino acids. Losses at the gene ends were 5 bases for V and 7 bases for J; bases not matched to a gene: 7. Per germline, CDR1 GTSNPN and CDR2 SVGIG (reference sequence). The CDR3 protein is CAWGRQGGEKLFF. DNA of the CDR3: TGTGCCTGGGGCCGACAGGGTGGTGAAAAACTGTTTTTT.

This clonotype was seen a handful of times. The V and J genes are TRBV6-7 and TRBJ2-7, with TRBD1 matching over 7 bases. TRBV6-7 is placed among ORFs of uncertain function. The CDR3 sequence is 13 residues long. Trimming removed 0 bases from V and 7 bases from J; junction bases left unmatched: 3. CDR3 nucleotides: TGTGCCAGCAGTTACTCCTACAGGGGAGAGCAGTACTTC. Translated: CASSYSYRGEQYF.

A few counts support this clonotype. The genes are TRBV12-3 or TRBV12-4 and TRBJ1-1; maybe TRBD1 (5 bases). The CDR3 is made up of 14 amino acids. Trimming took off 8 bases at V and 2 bases at J, with 15 bases between the two ends. Written as DNA, the CDR3 is TGTGCCAGCTCTCGGGGCCGGGGCAACACTGAAGCTTTCTTT. This translates into CASSRGRGNTEAFF.

This chain links TRBV6-1 with TRBJ2-5, with D possibly matching TRBD2 (7 bases). Looked up from germline, CDR1 is MNHNS and CDR2 is SASEGT. Trimming pared 6 bases from V and 4 bases from J, leaving 15 bases between. This CDR3 contains 14 residues. The CDR3 nucleotides are TGTGCCAGCAGCCGGGGGGCGCGGGGAGAGACCCAGTACTTC. It is translated as CASSRGARGETQYF.

This clonotype was seen at least ten times. The J gene is TRBJ2-1, the V gene TRBV5-5, with 9 nucleotides matching TRBD2. V shed 0 bases, J shed 8 bases, and the junction held 9 bases outside the gene matches. The CDR3 is made up of 16 amino acids. Germline loops: CDR1 SGHKS, CDR2 YYEKEE (reference sequence). CDR3 nucleotides: TGTGCCAGCAGCTTGGTCGGGCTAGCGGGAAGGCATGAGCAGTTCTTC. Translated: CASSLVGLAGRHEQFF.

This clonotype was seen repeatedly, ten times or more. The chain uses TRBV9 and TRBJ1-3; TRBD1 is a possible D gene (5 bases). V lost 3 bases to trimming and J lost 1 base, with 11 bases between them. Looked up from germline, CDR1 is SGDLS and CDR2 is YYNGEE. The CDR3 is made up of 15 amino acids. The CDR3 region is CASSGGGPSGNTIYF. The CDR3 DNA reads TGTGCCAGCAGCGGGGGGGGACCTTCTGGAAACACCATATATTTT.

About this clonotype: Germline and junction disagree at one end, which may indicate a read error. The V and J genes are TRBV5-1 and TRBJ2-7, with TRBD1 as a possible D gene (5 bases). CDR3 size: 11 residues. From germline, CDR1 is SGHRS and CDR2 YFSETQ. In DNA form, the CDR3 reads TGCGCCAGCAGCGACAGCTACGAGCGGTACTTC. This translates into CASSDSYERYF.

This clonotype occurred a few times. The chain couples TRBV15 to TRBJ2-3; 8 positions match TRBD2. The CDR3 loop spans 15 amino acids. Germline-derived CDR1 and CDR2 are LNHNV and YYDKDF (reference sequence). V dropped 5 bases and J dropped 5; count of bases not matched to a gene: 9. The chain's CDR3 is CATSEGGAGEDTQYF. The CDR3 DNA reads TGTGCCACCAGCGAGGGTGGAGCGGGAGAAGATACGCAGTATTTT.

This clonotype was counted a few times. This chain uses TRBV4-2 with TRBJ2-5; D is unclear. The germline V gene encodes CDR1 LGHNA and CDR2 YNFKEQ. Trimming removed 0 bases from V and 1 base from J, with 9 bases in between. CDR3 size: 15 residues. DNA for the CDR3: TGTGCCAGCAGCCAAGAGGGCGGTTTCCAAGAGACCCAGTACTTC. This translates into CASSQEGGFQETQYF.

The J gene is TRBJ1-1, the V gene TRBV7-9; 10 nucleotides align to TRBD1. CDR1 SEHNR and CDR2 FQNEAQ come from the germline V gene (reference sequence). CDR3 length: 15 amino acids. The junction had 14 bases not matched to a gene; V was cut back by 5 bases and J by 11 bases. CDR3 sequence (DNA): TGTGCCAGCAGCGAACATGTGACAGGGGGCGCGGGGGCTTTCTTT. Translation: CASSEHVTGGAGAFF.

This clonotype has ten or more counts. This sequence joins TRBV2 and TRBJ2-7, with D perhaps matching TRBD1 (6 bases). Germline V gene lookup returns CDR1 SNHLY and CDR2 FYNNEI. Trimming stripped 3 bases from V and 0 bases from J, with 12 bases between. CDR3 length: 15 amino acids. CDR3 region: CASSDRTVGSYEQYF. The CDR3 nucleotides read TGTGCCAGCAGTGATCGGACAGTCGGCTCCTACGAGCAGTACTTC.